This T cell receptor (beta chain) was observed in a study of T cell responses to AZD1222 COVID-19 vaccine. The CDR3 has 11 residues. V was trimmed by 6 bases and J by 1 base, leaving 6 bases between them. CDR1 and CDR2 (germline): DFQATT, SNEGSKA (reference sequence). Data came from immunoSEQ multiplex PCR; TCRdb stores just in-frame clones and leaves some out. In the table there are approximately 190,000 clones, approximately 92% of which are singletons. In the case of this clone: Antigen specificity is unknown.

Overall study findings and caveats: Clonal diversity was possibly underestimated, and the donors were mostly white British, with more females. Repertoire sampling occurred only after the peak T cell response. Baseline testing showed seropositivity in only a handful of AZD1222 recipients.

This receptor was taken from an adult in good health. This sequence joins TRBV20-1 and TRBJ1-1; D gene unclear. This specimen was peripheral blood, taken on day 0 of AZD1222 vaccination. In nucleotides, the CDR3 is TGCAGTGCAACGGAGAACACTGAAGCTTTCTTT. It encodes CSATENTEAFF.